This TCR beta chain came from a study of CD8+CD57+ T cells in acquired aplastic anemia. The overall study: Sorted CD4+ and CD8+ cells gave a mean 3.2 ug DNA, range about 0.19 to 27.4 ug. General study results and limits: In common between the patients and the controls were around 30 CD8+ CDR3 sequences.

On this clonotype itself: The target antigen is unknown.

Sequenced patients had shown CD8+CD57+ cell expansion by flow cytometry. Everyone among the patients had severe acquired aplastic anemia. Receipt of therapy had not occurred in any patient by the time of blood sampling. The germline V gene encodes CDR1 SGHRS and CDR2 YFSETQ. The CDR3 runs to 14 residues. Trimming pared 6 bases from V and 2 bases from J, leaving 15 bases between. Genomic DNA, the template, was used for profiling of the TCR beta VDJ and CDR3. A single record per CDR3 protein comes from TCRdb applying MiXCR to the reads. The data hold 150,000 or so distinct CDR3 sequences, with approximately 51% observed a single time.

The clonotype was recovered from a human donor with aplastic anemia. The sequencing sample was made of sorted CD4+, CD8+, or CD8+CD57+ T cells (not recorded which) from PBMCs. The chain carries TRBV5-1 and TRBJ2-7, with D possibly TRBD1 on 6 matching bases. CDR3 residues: CASTSGTMAYEQYV. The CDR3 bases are TGCGCCAGCACTTCGGGGACAATGGCCTACGAGCAGTACGTC.